This TCR beta chain was sequenced in a study of cytomegalovirus exposure and HLA in healthy donors. Researchers ran the PCR with 60 Vbeta and 13 Jbeta primers. TCRdb's table, derived via immunoSEQ multiplex PCR, lists solely in-frame clones and lacks some. The table records roughly 150,000 clones, about 77% of them present only once. V was clipped by 2 bases and J by 1 base; unmatched bases: 4. This CDR3 has 15 residues. The germline V gene has CDR1 SNHLY and CDR2 FYNNEI. Study-wide results and caveats: A previous analysis found most TCR beta V segments productive roughly 87% or roughly 30% of the time. According to reports, the classifier identified cytomegalovirus status with high specificity and sensitivity. Accurate HLA-A and HLA-B prediction from TCR beta sequences was reported for most subjects.

A remark on this clone: Its target is not known.

The chain links TRBV2 to TRBJ1-2, with 7 bases lining up with TRBD1. The TCR sequence derives from a male donor in good health and CMV-seronegative. The sequenced sample consisted of PBMCs. The CDR3 bases are TGTGCCAGCAGTGAACCGGGACAGATTAACTATGGCTACACCTTC. Its protein is CASSEPGQINYGYTF.